This TCR beta chain was sequenced in a study of blood T cell repertoires in COVID-19. Trimming left V 2 bases short and J 7 bases short, with 12 bases between. Germline V gene data show CDR1 as SGDLS and CDR2 as YYNGEE. The CDR3 is 13 amino acids. Original processing methods: Amplified reference gene primers provided the basis for estimating nucleated cell counts. Profiled with immunoSEQ multiplex PCR; TCRdb holds only in-frame clones, not every one. D and trimming come from the DNA, and the V and J calls and clone size come from that table. The table has roughly 100,000 clones, roughly 80% seen once; the top ten hold 4% to 6%.

The specimen was peripheral blood. The V call is TRBV9, the J call TRBJ1-2; D not resolved. The sequence was collected from a man older than 75 with COVID-19, enrolled during active disease. CDR3 DNA: TGTGCCAGCAGCGTGGGTGACATCGGTGGCTACACCTTC. The encoded protein is CASSVGDIGGYTF.